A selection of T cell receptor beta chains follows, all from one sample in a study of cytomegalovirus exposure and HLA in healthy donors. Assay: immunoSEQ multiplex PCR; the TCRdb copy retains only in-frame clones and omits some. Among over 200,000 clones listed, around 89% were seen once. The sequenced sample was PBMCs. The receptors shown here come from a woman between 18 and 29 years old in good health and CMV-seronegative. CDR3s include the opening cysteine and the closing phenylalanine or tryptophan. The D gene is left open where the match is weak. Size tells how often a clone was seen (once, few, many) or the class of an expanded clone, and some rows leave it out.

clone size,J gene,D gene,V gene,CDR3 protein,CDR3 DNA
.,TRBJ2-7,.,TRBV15,CATSPTRTTSYEQYF,TGTGCCACCAGCCCAACAAGGACTACCTCCTACGAGCAGTACTTC
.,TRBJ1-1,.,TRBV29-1,CSVEDHGWELNTEAFF,TGCAGCGTTGAAGATCACGGCTGGGAGCTGAACACTGAAGCTTTCTTT
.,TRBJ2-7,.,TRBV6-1,CASSEYRGSYEQYF,TGTGCCAGCAGTGAATATAGGGGCTCCTACGAGCAGTACTTC
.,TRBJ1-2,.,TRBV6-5,CASSLTGDYGYTF,TGTGCCAGCAGTCTGACAGGTGACTATGGCTACACCTTC
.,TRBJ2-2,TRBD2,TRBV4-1,CASSPISGLAGGGTGELFF,TGCGCCAGCAGCCCCATATCCGGACTAGCGGGAGGGGGCACCGGGGAGCTGTTTTTT
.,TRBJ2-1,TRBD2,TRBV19,CASSQLAGGYNEQFF,TGTGCCAGTAGTCAACTAGCGGGAGGCTACAATGAGCAGTTCTTC
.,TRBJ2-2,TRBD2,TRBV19,CASSIRDYRSDGELFF,TGTGCCAGTAGTATACGGGACTATCGATCGGACGGGGAGCTGTTTTTT
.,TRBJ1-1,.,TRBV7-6,CASSLGGPMNTEAFF,TGTGCCAGCAGCTTAGGGGGGCCCATGAACACTGAAGCTTTCTTT
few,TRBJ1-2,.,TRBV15,CATSSVRGQNGYTF,TGTGCCACCAGCAGCGTTCGCGGACAGAATGGCTACACCTTC
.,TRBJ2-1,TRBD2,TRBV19,CASSLVGLAGGLYNEQFF,TGTGCCAGTAGTCTCGTAGGATTAGCGGGAGGTCTCTACAATGAGCAGTTCTTC
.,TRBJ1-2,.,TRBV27,CASSPSRTYGYTF,TGTGCCAGTAGTCCCTCGAGGACATATGGCTACACCTTC
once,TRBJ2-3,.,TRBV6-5,CASRGLSEADTQYF,TGTGCCAGCCGAGGCCTCTCCGAAGCAGATACGCAGTATTTT
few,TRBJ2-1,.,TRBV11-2,CASRQSYNEQFF,TGTGCCAGCAGACAGTCCTACAATGAGCAGTTCTTC
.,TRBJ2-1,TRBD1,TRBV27,CASRWTGDYNEQFF,TGTGCCAGCAGATGGACAGGGGACTACAATGAGCAGTTCTTC
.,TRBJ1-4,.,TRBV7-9,CASRENYVATNEKLFF,TGTGCCAGCAGGGAGAACTATGTCGCAACTAATGAAAAACTGTTTTTT
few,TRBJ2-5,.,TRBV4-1,CASSQLAGETQYF,TGCGCCAGCAGCCAACTAGCCGGAGAGACCCAGTACTTC
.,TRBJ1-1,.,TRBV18,CASSSLSGAEAFF,TGTGCCAGCTCCTCTCTGTCAGGGGCTGAAGCTTTCTTT
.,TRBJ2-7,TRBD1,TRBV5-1,CASSSLTGTSEQYF,TGCGCCAGCAGCTCCTTGACAGGGACGAGCGAGCAGTACTTC
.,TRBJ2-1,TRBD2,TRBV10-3,CAISDSLPLADYRNEQFF,TGTGCCATCAGTGATTCCCTCCCTCTAGCGGACTACAGAAATGAGCAGTTCTTC
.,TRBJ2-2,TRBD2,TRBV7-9,CASSPLRTSGNTGELFF,TGTGCCAGCAGCCCACTTAGGACTAGCGGGAACACCGGGGAGCTGTTTTTT
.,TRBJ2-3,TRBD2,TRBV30,CAWSPVASGGGGTDTQYF,TGTGCCTGGAGCCCCGTGGCTAGCGGGGGAGGAGGGACAGATACGCAGTATTTT
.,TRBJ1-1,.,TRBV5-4,CASSLLAEAFF,TGTGCCAGCAGCTTGTTAGCTGAAGCTTTCTTT
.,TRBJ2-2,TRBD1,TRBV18,CASSRDREFRTGELFF,TGTGCCAGCTCGCGGGACAGGGAATTTCGCACCGGGGAGCTGTTTTTT
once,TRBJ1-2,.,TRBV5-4,CASSMPLGTYGYTF,TGTGCCAGCAGCATGCCGTTAGGGACATATGGCTACACCTTC
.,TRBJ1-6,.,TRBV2,CASSRTENSPLHF,TGTGCCAGCAGTAGGACAGAAAATTCACCCCTCCACTTT
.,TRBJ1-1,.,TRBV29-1,CSVARQKNTEAFF,TGCAGCGTAGCGCGACAGAAGAACACTGAAGCTTTCTTT
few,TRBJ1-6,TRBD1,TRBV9,CASSAHPQGIYNSPLHF,TGTGCCAGCAGCGCCCATCCACAGGGGATCTATAATTCACCCCTCCACTTT
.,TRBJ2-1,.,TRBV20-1,CSATLGREQFF,TGCAGTGCTACATTGGGCCGGGAGCAGTTCTTC
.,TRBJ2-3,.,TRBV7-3,CASSLRGQGLIADTQYF,TGTGCCAGCAGCTTACGTGGGCAGGGTCTAATTGCAGATACGCAGTATTTT
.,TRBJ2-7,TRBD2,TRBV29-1,CSVFRGTSGNEQYF,TGCAGCGTTTTTCGAGGGACTAGCGGAAACGAGCAGTACTTC
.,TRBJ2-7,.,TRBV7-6,CASSQTGSSIFEQYF,TGTGCCAGCAGCCAGACAGGATCGAGTATCTTCGAGCAGTACTTC
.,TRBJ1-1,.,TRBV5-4,CASSLVAAGPNTEAFF,TGTGCCAGCAGCTTGGTAGCGGCAGGGCCGAACACTGAAGCTTTCTTT
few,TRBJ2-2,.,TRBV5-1,CASSPDTGELFF,TGCGCCAGCAGTCCGGACACCGGGGAGCTGTTTTTT
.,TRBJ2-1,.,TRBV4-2,CASSQPGEDRYNEQFF,TGTGCCAGCAGCCAACCAGGGGAGGACAGGTACAATGAGCAGTTCTTC
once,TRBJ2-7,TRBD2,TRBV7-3,CASRQGLAGESGQYF,TGTGCCAGCAGGCAGGGACTAGCGGGAGAGAGCGGGCAGTACTTC
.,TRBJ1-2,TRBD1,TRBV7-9,CASSPRTGTYGYTF,TGTGCCAGCAGCCCGCGGACAGGAACCTATGGCTACACCTTC
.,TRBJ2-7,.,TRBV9,CASSGREKNEQYF,TGTGCCAGCAGCGGTAGGGAGAAGAACGAGCAGTACTTC
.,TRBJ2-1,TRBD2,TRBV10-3,CAAAASGNEQFF,TGTGCCGCAGCCGCTAGCGGGAATGAGCAGTTCTTC
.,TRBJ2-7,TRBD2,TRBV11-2,CASSGWRGGRGEQYF,TGTGCCAGCAGCGGATGGCGGGGGGGCCGGGGCGAGCAGTACTTC
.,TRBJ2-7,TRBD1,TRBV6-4,CASRTGTGGWEQYF,TGTGCCAGCAGAACCGGGACAGGGGGCTGGGAGCAGTACTTC